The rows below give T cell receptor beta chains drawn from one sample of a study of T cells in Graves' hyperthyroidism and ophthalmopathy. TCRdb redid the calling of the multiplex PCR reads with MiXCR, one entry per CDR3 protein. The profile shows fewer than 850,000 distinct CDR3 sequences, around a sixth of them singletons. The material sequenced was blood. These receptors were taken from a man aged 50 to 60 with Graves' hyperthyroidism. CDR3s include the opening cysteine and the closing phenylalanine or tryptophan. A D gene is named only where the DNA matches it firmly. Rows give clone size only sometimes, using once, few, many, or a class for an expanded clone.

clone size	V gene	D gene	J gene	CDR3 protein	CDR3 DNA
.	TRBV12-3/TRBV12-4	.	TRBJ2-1	CASSLILWGSYNEQFF	TGTGCCAGCAGTTTAATTCTATGGGGCTCCTACAATGAGCAGTTCTTC
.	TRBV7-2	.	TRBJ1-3	CASSFRPADAIYF	TGTGCCAGCAGCTTTCGCCCGGCGGATGCCATATATTTT
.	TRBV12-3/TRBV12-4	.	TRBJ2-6	CASSLTRQGANVLTF	TGTGCCAGCAGTTTAACTAGACAGGGGGCCAACGTCCTGACTTTC
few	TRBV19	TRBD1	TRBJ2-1	CASSIAGQGSNEQFF	TGTGCCAGTAGTATCGCGGGACAGGGGAGCAATGAGCAGTTCTTC
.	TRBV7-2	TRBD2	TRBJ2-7	CASSLSTSGSHEQYF	TGTGCCAGCAGCTTAAGTACTAGCGGGAGCCACGAGCAGTACTTC
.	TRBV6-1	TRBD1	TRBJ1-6	CASSLTWTGANSPLHF	TGTGCCAGCAGTTTAACTTGGACAGGGGCTAATTCACCCCTCCACTTT
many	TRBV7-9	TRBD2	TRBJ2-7	CASSHAAGESYEQYF	TGTGCCAGCAGCCATGCGGCGGGAGAGTCCTACGAGCAGTACTTC
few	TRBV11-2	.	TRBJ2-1	CASSLLRRDAYNEQFF	TGTGCCAGCAGCTTATTGAGGCGGGATGCCTACAATGAGCAGTTCTTC
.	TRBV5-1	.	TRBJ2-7	CASSLDPGLGEQYF	TGCGCCAGCAGCTTGGATCCGGGCCTTGGCGAGCAGTACTTC
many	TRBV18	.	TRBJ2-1	CASSPPVGGNEQFF	TGTGCCAGCTCACCACCGGTTGGGGGCAATGAGCAGTTCTTC
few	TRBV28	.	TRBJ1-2	CASRIPGTPRGYTF	TGTGCCAGCAGAATTCCCGGGACTCCCAGGGGCTACACCTTC
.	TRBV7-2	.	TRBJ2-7	CASRLGQRDSYEQYF	TGTGCCAGCAGATTGGGACAGCGGGACTCCTACGAGCAGTACTTC
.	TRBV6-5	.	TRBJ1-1	CDSSYSGGRTEAFF	TGTGACAGCAGTTACTCGGGGGGGAGGACTGAAGCTTTCTTT
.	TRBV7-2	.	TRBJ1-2	CASSLGGDGYGYTF	TGTGCCAGCAGCTTAGGGGGAGACGGCTATGGCTACACCTTC
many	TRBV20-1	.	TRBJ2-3	CSARFQDNTDTQYF	TGCAGTGCTAGATTTCAGGATAACACAGATACGCAGTATTTT
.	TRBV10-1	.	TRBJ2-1	CASRSPRHNEQFF	TGCGCCAGCCGTTCCCCACGGCACAATGAGCAGTTCTTC
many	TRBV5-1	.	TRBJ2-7	CASSLERFSYEQYF	TGCGCCAGCAGCCTTGAGCGGTTCTCCTACGAGCAGTACTTC
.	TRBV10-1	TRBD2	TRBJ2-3	CASSGRLAGDADTQYF	TGCGCCAGCAGTGGGAGACTAGCGGGAGACGCAGATACGCAGTATTTT
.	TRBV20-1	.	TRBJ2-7	CSASDSNSYEQYF	TGCAGTGCCAGTGACTCCAACTCCTACGAGCAGTACTTC
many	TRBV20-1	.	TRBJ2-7	CSARETGSYEQYF	TGCAGTGCTAGGGAGACAGGCTCCTACGAGCAGTACTTC
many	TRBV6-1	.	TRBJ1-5	CASSGGGNQPQHF	TGTGCCAGCAGTGGTGGTGGGAATCAGCCCCAGCATTTT
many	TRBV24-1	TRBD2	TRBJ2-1	CATSDSLLAGYGNEQFF	TGTGCCACCAGTGATTCGCTTTTAGCGGGATATGGGAATGAGCAGTTCTTC
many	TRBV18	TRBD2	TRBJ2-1	CASSPPIGRSVGEQFF	TGTGCCAGCTCACCACCGATCGGGAGGTCCGTGGGTGAGCAGTTCTTC
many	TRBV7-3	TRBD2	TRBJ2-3	CASSLSGGTTDTQYF	TGTGCCAGCAGCCTATCGGGAGGGACGACAGATACGCAGTATTTT
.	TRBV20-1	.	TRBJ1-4	CSARGGGGDSSREELFF	TGCAGTGCCCGGGGCGGGGGGGGTGACAGTTCGAGGGAAGAACTGTTTTTT
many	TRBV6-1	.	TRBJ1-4	CASRPDSGKLFF	TGTGCCAGCAGGCCCGATAGCGGAAAACTGTTTTTT
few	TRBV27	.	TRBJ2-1	CASSPVRNEQFF	TGTGCCAGCAGTCCGGTCCGTAATGAGCAGTTCTTC
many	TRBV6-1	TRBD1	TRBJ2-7	CASSAPDRASYEQYF	TGTGCCAGCAGTGCCCCGGACAGGGCGTCCTACGAGCAGTACTTC
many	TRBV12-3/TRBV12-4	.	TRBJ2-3	CASSFNPESDTQYF	TGTGCCAGCAGTTTCAACCCTGAATCGGATACGCAGTATTTT
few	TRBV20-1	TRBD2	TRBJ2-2	CSARDSFTSGQTGELFF	TGCAGTGCTAGAGATTCTTTCACTAGCGGGCAGACCGGGGAGCTGTTTTTT
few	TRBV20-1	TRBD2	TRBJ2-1	CSARRLAGWGNEQFF	TGCAGTGCTCGGAGACTAGCGGGATGGGGGAATGAGCAGTTCTTC
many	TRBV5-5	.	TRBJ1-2	CASSLDGPLVYGYTF	TGTGCCAGCAGCTTGGATGGGCCTTTAGTGTATGGCTACACCTTC
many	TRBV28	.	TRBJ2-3	CASSFQGQEYGTDTQYF	TGTGCCAGCAGTTTTCAAGGGCAGGAGTACGGCACAGATACGCAGTATTTT
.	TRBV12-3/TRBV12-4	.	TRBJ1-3	CASEVDSGNTIYF	TGTGCCAGCGAAGTTGACTCTGGAAACACCATATATTTT
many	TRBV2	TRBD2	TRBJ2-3	CASLPGLAGSDTQYF	TGTGCCAGTCTCCCGGGACTAGCGGGATCAGATACGCAGTATTTT
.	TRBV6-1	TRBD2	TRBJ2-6	CASRGLAGDRGANVLTF	TGTGCCAGCAGGGGACTAGCGGGAGACCGCGGGGCCAACGTCCTGACTTTC
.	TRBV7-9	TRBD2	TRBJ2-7	CASSPSGLAGFTYEQYF	TGTGCCAGCAGCCCGTCCGGGCTAGCGGGGTTCACCTACGAGCAGTACTTC
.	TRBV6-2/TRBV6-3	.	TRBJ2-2	CASSSPYTGELFF	TGTGCCAGCAGTTCCCCGTACACCGGGGAGCTGTTTTTT
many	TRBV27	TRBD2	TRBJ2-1	CASVGDAGVQFF	TGTGCCAGCGTTGGAGACGCGGGAGTGCAGTTCTTC
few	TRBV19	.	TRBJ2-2	CASSIVNRLGGELFF	TGTGCCAGTAGTATAGTAAACCGACTCGGAGGGGAGCTGTTTTTT
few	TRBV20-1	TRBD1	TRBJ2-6	CSAVDRVGAGANVLTF	TGCAGTGCTGTGGACAGGGTTGGAGCTGGGGCCAACGTCCTGACTTTC
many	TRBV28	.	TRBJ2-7	CASSPFLYHEQYF	TGTGCCAGCAGTCCCTTTCTCTATCACGAGCAGTACTTC
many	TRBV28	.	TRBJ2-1	CASRSSRGLTSYNEQFF	TGTGCCAGCAGATCTTCACGGGGGCTTACCTCCTACAATGAGCAGTTCTTC
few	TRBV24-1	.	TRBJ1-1	CATSEAANTEAFF	TGTGCCACCAGTGAGGCAGCGAACACTGAAGCTTTCTTT
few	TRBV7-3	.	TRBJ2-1	CASSFGSGDYNEQFF	TGTGCCAGCAGCTTTGGCAGCGGAGACTACAATGAGCAGTTCTTC
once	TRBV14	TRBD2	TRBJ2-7	CASSQTAGALDEQYF	TGTGCCAGCAGCCAAACGGCGGGAGCTCTCGACGAGCAGTACTTC
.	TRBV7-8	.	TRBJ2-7	CASSFSQGVHEQYF	TGTGCCAGCAGCTTTTCTCAGGGTGTACACGAGCAGTACTTC
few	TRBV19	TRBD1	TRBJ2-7	CASSTGTGLREQYF	TGTGCCAGTAGTACCGGGACAGGGCTCCGGGAGCAGTACTTC